This T cell receptor (beta chain) was recorded in a study of blood T cell repertoires in COVID-19. Overall study context: Italy, Spain and the United States were the sources of the convalescent and acute COVID-19 samples. PBMCs, B-cell-depleted T cells, or T cells were the source of the cDNA or gDNA that made up the material.

As originally analysed: Cell counts per sample came from amplifying reference gene primers. TCRdb's table, derived via immunoSEQ multiplex PCR, lists solely in-frame clones and lacks some. The V and J calls and the clone size are those of that table, but D and trimming were determined from the DNA. The sample lists hundreds of thousands of clones, about nine tenths occurring once. Seattle's cohort entered during active infection and was followed longitudinally. The V gene's germline CDR1 is SGHRS and CDR2 YFSETQ. V lost 4 bases and J lost 2, with 12 bases in between. CDR3 length: 14 amino acids. Sequenced: peripheral blood. This receptor was taken from a woman aged 25 to 45 with COVID-19, enrolled during active disease. V usage is TRBV5-1 and J usage is TRBJ1-2; possibly TRBD1 for D (5 bases). As DNA, the CDR3 is TGCGCCAGCAGCCCCTTGGGGCAGAACTATGGCTACACCTTC. Translation gives CASSPLGQNYGYTF.